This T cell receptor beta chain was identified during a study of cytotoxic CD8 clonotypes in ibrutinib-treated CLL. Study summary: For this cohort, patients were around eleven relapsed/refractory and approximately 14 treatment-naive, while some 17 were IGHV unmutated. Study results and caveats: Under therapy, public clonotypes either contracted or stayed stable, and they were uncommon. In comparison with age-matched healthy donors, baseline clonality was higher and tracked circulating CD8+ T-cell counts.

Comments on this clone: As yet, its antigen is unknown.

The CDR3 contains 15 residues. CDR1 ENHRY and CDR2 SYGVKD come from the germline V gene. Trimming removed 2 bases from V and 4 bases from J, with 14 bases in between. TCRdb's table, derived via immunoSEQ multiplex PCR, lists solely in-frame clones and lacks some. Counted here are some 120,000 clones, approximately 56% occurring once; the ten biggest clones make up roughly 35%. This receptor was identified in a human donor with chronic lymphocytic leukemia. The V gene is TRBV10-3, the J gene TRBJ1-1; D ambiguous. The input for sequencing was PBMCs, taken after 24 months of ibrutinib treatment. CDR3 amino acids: CAISEIEGTGTEAFF. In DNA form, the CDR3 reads TGTGCCATCAGTGAGATCGAGGGAACGGGCACTGAAGCTTTCTTT.